This T cell receptor (beta chain) derives from a study of blood T cells in healthy people across ages. Study summary: Capture via template switching afforded approximately one barcoded beta molecule per two T cells.

The second PCR ran about 6 to 11 cycles with a sample-barcoded 5' primer and J-beta primers. TCRdb recomputed calls from the 5' RACE reads with MiXCR, one row per CDR3 protein. The table includes 800,000 to 950,000 distinct CDR3 sequences, roughly 34% detected once. About this clonotype: As yet, its antigen is unknown. At one boundary the junction diverges from the germline segment, which might be a read error.

Regarding the study as a whole: Strongly correlated with naive T cell percentage was TCR beta diversity. PBMC samples, being unsorted, prevented any conclusive comparison of naive and antigen-experienced cells. Across the age range, TCR beta diversity per million T cells fell in a roughly linear way.

The CDR3 extends over 19 amino acids. Germline CDR1 is SGHDT and CDR2 is YYEEEE. This sequence originates from a man aged 18-30 years in good health. Sequencing was carried out using blood. The J gene is TRBJ1-5, the V gene TRBV5-6; 8 bases match TRBD1. The CDR3 spells CVSSQYEPLTGGSNQPQHF. CDR3 DNA: TGTGTCAGCAGCCAATATGAGCCACTAACAGGGGGTAGCAATCAGCCCCAGCATTTT. Drawing the rest from reference TRBV5-6 and TRBJ1-5, the complete variable domain is DAGVTQSPTHLIKTRGQQVTLRCSPKSGHDTVSWYQQALGQGPQFIFQYYEEEERQRGNFPDRFSGHQFPNYSSELNVNALLLGDSALYLCVSSQYEPLTGGSNQPQHFGDGTRLSIL.